This T cell receptor beta chain was found in a study of T cells after yellow fever vaccination. Study in general: Fractions low in cell number were prepared with SMART-Seq v4 Ultra Low Input.

A note on this clonotype: Its antigen is currently unknown. An end of the junction differs from the germline gene, which may be a read error.

Study outcomes and limitations: Reappearing after the booster were most of the clones from primary vaccination (roughly 95% CD4, 88% CD8). A faster peak, day 5 versus 15, was reached by the weaker secondary response.

In TCRdb, the 5' RACE reads were re-called with MiXCR into one record per CDR3 protein. Altogether a few hundred thousand distinct CDR3 sequences are present, over 4.5% being singletons, with the ten largest covering around 3.5%. This CDR3 is 9 amino acids long. CDR1 is DFQATT, CDR2 SNEGSKA, per germline (reference sequence). V and J are TRBV20-1 and TRBJ1-4; D not resolved. The sample in question was CD4+ T cells sorted from PBMCs, obtained on the day of the yellow fever booster vaccination. The TCR originated in a man between 18 and 35 years old who received the YFV17D yellow fever vaccine. CDR3 sequence: CSVTNPSLF. In nucleotides, the CDR3 is TGCAGCGTAACGAACCCGAGCCTCTTT.